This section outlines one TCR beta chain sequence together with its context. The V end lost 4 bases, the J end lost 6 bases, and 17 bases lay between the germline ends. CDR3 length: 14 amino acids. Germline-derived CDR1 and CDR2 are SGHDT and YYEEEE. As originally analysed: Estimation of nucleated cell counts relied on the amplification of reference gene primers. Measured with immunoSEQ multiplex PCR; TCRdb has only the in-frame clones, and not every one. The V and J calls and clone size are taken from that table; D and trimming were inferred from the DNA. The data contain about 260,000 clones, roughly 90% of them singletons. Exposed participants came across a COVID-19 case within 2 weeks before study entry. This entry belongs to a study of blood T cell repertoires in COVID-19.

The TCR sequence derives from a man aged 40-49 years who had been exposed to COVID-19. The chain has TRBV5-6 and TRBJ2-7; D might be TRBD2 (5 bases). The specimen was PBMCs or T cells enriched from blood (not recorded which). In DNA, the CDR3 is TGTGCCAGCAGCCGGGATATCCGAAATGCCGAGCAGTACTTC. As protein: CASSRDIRNAEQYF.